The entry below describes one T cell receptor (beta chain). Its antigen is unknown. These data are taken from a study of immune evolution from preneoplasia to lung adenocarcinoma. Findings and caveats of the study: Top clone share appeared to fall from AAH through AIS, MIA, adenocarcinoma.

Between the mid-2010s and the late 2010s, patients underwent resection in Japan or China. Histologic diagnosis was independently verified by two lung pathologists. Sequencing was performed with immunoSEQ multiplex PCR; in TCRdb, only in-frame clones are kept and a portion is missing. The sample holds 5,000 to 6,500 clones, 70% to 80% seen once. Trimming stripped 6 bases from V and 0 bases from J, with 12 bases between. CDR1 is MNHNS, CDR2 SASEGT, per germline. The CDR3 runs to 15 residues. The sequencing sample was made of FFPE lung adenocarcinoma in situ tissue. The receptor comes from a person aged 60-79 years with lung adenocarcinoma. The rearrangement joins TRBV6-1 to TRBJ1-5; D remains ambiguous. The CDR3 region has the DNA TGTGCCAGCAGCCCTTCGGCAGATAGCAATCAGCCCCAGCATTTT. Translated: CASSPSADSNQPQHF.